A few counts support the clone carrying this TCR beta chain. Its antigen is unidentified. This sample is part of a study of cytomegalovirus exposure and HLA in healthy donors. Findings and limits, study-wide: HLA alleles were associated with 15,000 to 20,000 TCR beta sequences in a later analysis at 0.05 false discovery rate. Donors were assumed by presence/absence analyses to have roughly uniform sequencing depth.

The CDR3 is made up of 13 amino acids. Germline V lookup: CDR1 MNHEY, CDR2 SMNVEV (reference sequence). V dropped 4 bases and J dropped 5; count of bases not matched to a gene: 2. The PCR had 60 Vbeta and 13 Jbeta primers. Only in-frame clones appear in the TCRdb table, and some are missing; sequencing was by immunoSEQ multiplex PCR. Of around 150,000 clones in the sample, approximately 70% were seen once. Material: PBMCs. V and J are TRBV27 and TRBJ1-1; 9 nucleotides agree with TRBD1. The receptor comes from a young man in good health and CMV-seropositive. The CDR3 DNA is TGTGCCAGCAGTTCACAGGGGGCGACTGAAGCTTTCTTT. Protein sequence: CASSSQGATEAFF.